This TCR beta chain is drawn from a study of blood T cell repertoires in COVID-19. Original processing methods: Amplified reference gene primers provided the basis for estimating nucleated cell counts. Method: immunoSEQ multiplex PCR; TCRdb's copy keeps in-frame clones and lacks some. V, J and clone size are taken as reported in that table, and D and trimming were inferred from the DNA itself. The data hold over 250,000 clones, with roughly 87% observed a single time. Germline CDR1 is MDHEN and CDR2 is SYDVKM. The CDR3 sequence is 18 residues long. Trimming removed 6 bases from V and 0 bases from J; junction bases left unmatched: 15.

The source material was peripheral blood. The chain couples TRBV28 to TRBJ2-7; 9 bases are a match to TRBD1. The TCR originated in a human donor in a cohort sampled during active COVID-19. The CDR3 sequence: CASSEKRIGTGYSYEQYF. Here the CDR3 DNA reads TGTGCCAGCAGCGAAAAGAGAATAGGGACAGGGTACTCCTACGAGCAGTACTTC.